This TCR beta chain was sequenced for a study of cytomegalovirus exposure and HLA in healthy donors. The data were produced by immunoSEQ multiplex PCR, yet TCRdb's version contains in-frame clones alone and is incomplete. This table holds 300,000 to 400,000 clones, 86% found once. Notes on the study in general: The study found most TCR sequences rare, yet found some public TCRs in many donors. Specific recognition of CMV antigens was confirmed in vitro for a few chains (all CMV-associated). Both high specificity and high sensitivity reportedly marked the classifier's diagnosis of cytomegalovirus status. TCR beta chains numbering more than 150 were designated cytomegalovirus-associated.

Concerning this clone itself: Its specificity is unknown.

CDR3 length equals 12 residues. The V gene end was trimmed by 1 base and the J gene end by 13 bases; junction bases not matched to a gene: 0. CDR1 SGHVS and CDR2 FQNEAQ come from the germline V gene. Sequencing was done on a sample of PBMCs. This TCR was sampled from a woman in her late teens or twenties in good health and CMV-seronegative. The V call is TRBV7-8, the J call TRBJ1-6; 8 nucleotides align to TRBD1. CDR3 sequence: CASSLDRGPLHF. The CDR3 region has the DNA TGTGCCAGCAGCTTAGACAGGGGGCCCCTCCACTTT.